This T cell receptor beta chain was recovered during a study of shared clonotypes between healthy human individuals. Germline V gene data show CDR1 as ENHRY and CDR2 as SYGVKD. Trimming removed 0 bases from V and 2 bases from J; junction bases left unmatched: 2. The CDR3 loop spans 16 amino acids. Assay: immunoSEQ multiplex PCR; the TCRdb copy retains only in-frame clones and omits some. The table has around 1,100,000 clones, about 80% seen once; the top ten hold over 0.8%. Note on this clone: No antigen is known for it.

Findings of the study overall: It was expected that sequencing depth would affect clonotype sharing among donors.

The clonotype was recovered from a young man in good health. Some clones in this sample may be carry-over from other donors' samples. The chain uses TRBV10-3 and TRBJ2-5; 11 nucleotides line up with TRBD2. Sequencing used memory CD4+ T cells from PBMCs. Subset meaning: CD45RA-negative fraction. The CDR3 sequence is CAISESLAGGQETQYF. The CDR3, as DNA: TGTGCCATCAGTGAGTCTCTAGCGGGAGGTCAAGAGACCCAGTACTTC.